This TCR beta chain was captured by sequencing in a study of blood T cell repertoires in COVID-19. About the study: The study drew acute and convalescent COVID-19 samples from the United States, Italy and Spain.

TCRdb keeps only in-frame clones here, not all; method: immunoSEQ multiplex PCR. The table lists about 300,000 clones, about 87% of them singletons. This CDR3 is built from 19 residues. Looked up from germline, CDR1 is GTSNPN and CDR2 is SVGIG (reference sequence). Trimming cost V 2 bases and J 1 base; bases outside gene matches: 15. The sample consisted of peripheral blood. This receptor was obtained from a woman aged 30 to 39 who had recovered from COVID-19. The gene calls are TRBV30 and TRBJ2-7, with 12 bases aligning to TRBD1. CDR3 protein: CAWSSRDRGRAGDSYEQYF. As DNA, the CDR3 is TGTGCCTGGAGTTCCCGGGACAGGGGGCGAGCGGGGGATTCCTACGAGCAGTACTTC.